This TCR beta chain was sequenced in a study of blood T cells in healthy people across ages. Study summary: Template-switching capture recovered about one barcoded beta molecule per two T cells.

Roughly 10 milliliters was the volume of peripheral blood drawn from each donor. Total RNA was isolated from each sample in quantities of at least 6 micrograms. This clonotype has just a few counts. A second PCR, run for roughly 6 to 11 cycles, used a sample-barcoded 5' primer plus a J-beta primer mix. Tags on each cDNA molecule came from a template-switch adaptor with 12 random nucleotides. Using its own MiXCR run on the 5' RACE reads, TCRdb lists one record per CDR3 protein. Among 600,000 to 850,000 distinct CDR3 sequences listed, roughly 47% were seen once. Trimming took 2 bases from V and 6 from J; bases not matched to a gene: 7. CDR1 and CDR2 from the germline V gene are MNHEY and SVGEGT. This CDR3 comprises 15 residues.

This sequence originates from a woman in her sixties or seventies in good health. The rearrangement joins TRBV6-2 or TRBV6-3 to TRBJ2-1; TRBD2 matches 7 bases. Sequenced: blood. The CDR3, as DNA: TGTGCCAGCAGTTACAGACGAGCGGGGTCCAATGAGCAGTTCTTC. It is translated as CASSYRRAGSNEQFF.